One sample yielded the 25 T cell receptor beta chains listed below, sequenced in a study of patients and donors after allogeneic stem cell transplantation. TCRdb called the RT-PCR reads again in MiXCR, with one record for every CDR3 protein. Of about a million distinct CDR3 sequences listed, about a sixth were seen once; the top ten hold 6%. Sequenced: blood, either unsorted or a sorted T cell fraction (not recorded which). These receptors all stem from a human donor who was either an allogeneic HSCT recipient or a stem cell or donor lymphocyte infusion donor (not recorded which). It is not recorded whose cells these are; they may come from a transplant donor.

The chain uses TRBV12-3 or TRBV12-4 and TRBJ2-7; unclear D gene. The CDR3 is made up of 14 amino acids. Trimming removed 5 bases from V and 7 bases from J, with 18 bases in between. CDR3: CASSLRTENAEQYF. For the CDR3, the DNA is TGTGCCAGCAGTCTACGGACCGAAAACGCAGAGCAGTACTTC.

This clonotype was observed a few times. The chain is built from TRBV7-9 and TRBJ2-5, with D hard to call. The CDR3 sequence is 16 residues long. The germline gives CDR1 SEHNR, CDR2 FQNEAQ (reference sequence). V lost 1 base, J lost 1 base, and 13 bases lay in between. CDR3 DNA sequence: TGTGCCAGCAGCTTAGTGGGTGGCGGCCCCCAAGAGACCCAGTACTTC. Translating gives CASSLVGGGPQETQYF. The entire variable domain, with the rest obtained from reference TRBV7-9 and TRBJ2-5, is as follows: DTGVSQNPRHKITKRGQNVTFRCDPISEHNRLYWYRQTLGQGPEFLTYFQNEAQLEKSRLLSDRFSAERPKGSFSTLEIQRTEQGDSAMYLCASSLVGGGPQETQYFGPGTRLLVL.

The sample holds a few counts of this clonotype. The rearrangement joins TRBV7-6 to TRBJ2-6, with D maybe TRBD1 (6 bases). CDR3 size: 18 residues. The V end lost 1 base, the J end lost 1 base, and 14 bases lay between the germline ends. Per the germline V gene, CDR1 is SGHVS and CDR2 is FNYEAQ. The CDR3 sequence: CASSLEGPGVSGANVLTF. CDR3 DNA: TGTGCCAGCAGCTTAGAGGGTCCAGGGGTGTCTGGGGCCAACGTCCTGACTTTC.

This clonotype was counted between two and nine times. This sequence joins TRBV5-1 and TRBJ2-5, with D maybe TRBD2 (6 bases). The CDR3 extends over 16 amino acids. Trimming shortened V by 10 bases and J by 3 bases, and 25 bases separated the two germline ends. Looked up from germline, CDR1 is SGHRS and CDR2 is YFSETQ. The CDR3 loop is CALSKGRRFYKETQYF. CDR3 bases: TGCGCCCTATCTAAAGGGAGGAGGTTTTACAAAGAGACCCAGTACTTC. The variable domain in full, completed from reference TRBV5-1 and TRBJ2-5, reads KAGVTQTPRYLIKTRGQQVTLSCSPISGHRSVSWYQQTPGQGLQFLFEYFSETQRNKGNFPGRFSGRQFSNSRSEMNVSTLELGDSALYLCALSKGRRFYKETQYFGPGTRLLVL.

The CDR3 region has the DNA TGCGCCAGCAGCCAAGAGGAGGGGGGCCATAATTCACCCCTCCACTTT. Protein: CASSQEEGGHNSPLHF. This rearrangement joins TRBV4-1 to TRBJ1-6; weak D call: TRBD1 (6 bases). Germline-derived CDR1 and CDR2 are MGHRA and YSYEKL. CDR3 length: 16 amino acids. The V end was cut by 0 bases, the J end by 5 bases, with 11 bases between.

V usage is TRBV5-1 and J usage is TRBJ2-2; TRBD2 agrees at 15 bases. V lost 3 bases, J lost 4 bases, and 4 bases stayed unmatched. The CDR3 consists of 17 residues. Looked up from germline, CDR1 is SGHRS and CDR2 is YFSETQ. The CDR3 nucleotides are TGCGCCAGCAGCTCAAGGACTAGCGGGAGGGGCACCGGGGAGCTGTTTTTT. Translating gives CASSSRTSGRGTGELFF.

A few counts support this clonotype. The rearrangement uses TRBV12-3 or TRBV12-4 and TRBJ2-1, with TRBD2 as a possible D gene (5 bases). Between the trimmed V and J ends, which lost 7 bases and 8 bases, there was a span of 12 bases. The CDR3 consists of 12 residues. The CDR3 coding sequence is TGTGCCAGCACGGGAATCGATGATGAGCAGTTCTTC. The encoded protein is CASTGIDDEQFF.

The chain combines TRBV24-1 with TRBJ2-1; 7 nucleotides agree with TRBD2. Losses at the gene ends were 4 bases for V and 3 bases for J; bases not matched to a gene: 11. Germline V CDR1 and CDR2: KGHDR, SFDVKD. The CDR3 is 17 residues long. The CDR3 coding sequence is TGTGCCACCAGTGAACAGCCTCTAGCGGTCCTCTACAATGAGCAGTTCTTC. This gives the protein CATSEQPLAVLYNEQFF.

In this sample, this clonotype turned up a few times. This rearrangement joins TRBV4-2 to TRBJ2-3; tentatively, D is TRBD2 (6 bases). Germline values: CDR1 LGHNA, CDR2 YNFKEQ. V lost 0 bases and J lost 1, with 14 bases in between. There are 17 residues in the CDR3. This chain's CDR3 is CASSQDGLGGGTDTQYF. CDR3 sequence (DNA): TGTGCCAGCAGCCAAGATGGACTTGGCGGGGGCACAGATACGCAGTATTTT.

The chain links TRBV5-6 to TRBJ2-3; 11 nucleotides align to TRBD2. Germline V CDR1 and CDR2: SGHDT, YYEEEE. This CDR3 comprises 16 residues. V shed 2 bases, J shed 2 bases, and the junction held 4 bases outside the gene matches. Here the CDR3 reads CASSFTSGSITDTQYF. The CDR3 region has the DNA TGTGCCAGCAGCTTTACTAGCGGGAGTATCACAGATACGCAGTATTTT.

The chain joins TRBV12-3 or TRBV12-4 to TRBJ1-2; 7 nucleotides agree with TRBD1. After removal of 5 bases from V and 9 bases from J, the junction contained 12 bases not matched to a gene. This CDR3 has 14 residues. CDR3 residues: CASSPRTGEVSYTF. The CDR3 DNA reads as TGTGCCAGCAGTCCCCGCACAGGGGAAGTTAGCTACACCTTC.

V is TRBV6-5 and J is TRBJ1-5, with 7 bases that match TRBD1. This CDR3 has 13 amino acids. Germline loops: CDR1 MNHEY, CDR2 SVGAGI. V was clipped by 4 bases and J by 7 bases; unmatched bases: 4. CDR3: CASSWVRGQPQHF. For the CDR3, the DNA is TGTGCCAGCAGTTGGGTCAGGGGGCAGCCCCAGCATTTT.

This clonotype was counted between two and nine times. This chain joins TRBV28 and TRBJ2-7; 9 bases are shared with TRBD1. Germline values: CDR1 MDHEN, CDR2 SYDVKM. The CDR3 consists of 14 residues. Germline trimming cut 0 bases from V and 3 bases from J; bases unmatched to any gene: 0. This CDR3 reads CASSLWTGGYEQYF. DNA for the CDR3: TGTGCCAGCAGTTTATGGACAGGGGGCTACGAGCAGTACTTC.

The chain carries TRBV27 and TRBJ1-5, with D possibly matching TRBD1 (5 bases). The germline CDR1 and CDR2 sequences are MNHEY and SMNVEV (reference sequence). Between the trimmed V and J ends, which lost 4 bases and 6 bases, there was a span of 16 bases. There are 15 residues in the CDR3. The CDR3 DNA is TGTGCCAGCAGTTCCCTCTCCCGGGGGAGTCAGCCCCAGCATTTT. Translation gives CASSSLSRGSQPQHF.

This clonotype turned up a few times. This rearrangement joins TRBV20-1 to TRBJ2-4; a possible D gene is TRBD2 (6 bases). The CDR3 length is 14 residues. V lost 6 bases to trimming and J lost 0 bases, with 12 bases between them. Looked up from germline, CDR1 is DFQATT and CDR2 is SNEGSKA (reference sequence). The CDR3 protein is CSAVVGGAKNIQYF. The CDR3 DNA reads TGCAGTGCCGTGGTCGGGGGAGCCAAAAACATTCAGTACTTC.

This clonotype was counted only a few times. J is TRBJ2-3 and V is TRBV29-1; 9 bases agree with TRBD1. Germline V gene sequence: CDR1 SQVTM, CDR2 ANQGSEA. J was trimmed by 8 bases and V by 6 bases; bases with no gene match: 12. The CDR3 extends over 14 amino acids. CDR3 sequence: CSVDPGTGLGTQYF. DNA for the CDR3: TGCAGCGTGGATCCGGGGACAGGGCTGGGTACGCAGTATTTT.

The CDR3 reads CASTLGRGHTGELFF. CDR3 DNA: TGTGCCAGCACCCTAGGAAGGGGGCACACCGGGGAGCTGTTTTTT. The chain employs TRBV5-5 and TRBJ2-2; 7 bases map to TRBD1. The CDR3 length is 15 residues. V was clipped by 6 bases and J by 3 bases; unmatched bases: 8. CDR1 is SGHKS and CDR2 is YYEKEE in the germline V gene (reference sequence).

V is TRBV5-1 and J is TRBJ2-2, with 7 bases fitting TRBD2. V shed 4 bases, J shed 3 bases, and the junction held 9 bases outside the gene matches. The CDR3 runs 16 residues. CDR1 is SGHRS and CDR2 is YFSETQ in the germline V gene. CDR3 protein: CASSIGPSGDTGELFF. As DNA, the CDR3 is TGCGCCAGCAGCATAGGACCGAGCGGGGACACCGGGGAGCTGTTTTTT.

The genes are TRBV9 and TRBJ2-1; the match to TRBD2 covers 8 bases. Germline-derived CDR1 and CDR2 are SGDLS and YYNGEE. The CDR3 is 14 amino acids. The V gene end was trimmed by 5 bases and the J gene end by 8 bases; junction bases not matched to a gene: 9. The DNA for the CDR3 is TGTGCCAGCAGTCAAGCGGGGGTAGTTGATGAGCAGTTCTTC. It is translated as CASSQAGVVDEQFF.

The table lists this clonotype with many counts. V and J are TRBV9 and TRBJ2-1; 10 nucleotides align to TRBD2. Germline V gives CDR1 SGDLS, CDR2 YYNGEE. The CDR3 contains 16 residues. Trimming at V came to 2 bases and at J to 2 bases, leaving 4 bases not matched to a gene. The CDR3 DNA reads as TGTGCCAGCAGCGTCCTAGCGGGAGACCCCTACAATGAGCAGTTCTTC. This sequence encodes CASSVLAGDPYNEQFF.

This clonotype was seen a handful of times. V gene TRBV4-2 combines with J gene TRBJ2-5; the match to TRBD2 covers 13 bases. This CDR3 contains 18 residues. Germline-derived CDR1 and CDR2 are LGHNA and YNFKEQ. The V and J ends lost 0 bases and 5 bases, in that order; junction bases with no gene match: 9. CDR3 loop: CASSQDRTSGRAGETQYF. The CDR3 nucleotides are TGTGCCAGCAGCCAAGATAGAACTAGCGGGAGGGCCGGGGAGACCCAGTACTTC.

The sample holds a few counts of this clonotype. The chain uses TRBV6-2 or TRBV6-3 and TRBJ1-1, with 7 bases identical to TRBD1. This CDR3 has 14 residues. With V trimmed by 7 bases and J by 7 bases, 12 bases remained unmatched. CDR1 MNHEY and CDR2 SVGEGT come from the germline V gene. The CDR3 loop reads CASKKVLRGIEAFF. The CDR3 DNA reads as TGTGCCAGCAAGAAGGTACTCAGGGGGATTGAAGCTTTCTTT.

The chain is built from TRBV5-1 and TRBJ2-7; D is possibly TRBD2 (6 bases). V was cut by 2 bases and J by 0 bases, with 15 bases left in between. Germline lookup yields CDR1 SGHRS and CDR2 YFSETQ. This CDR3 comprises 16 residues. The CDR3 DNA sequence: TGCGCCAGCAGCTTCTCCGGGACTCCGAGCTCCTACGAGCAGTACTTC. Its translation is CASSFSGTPSSYEQYF.

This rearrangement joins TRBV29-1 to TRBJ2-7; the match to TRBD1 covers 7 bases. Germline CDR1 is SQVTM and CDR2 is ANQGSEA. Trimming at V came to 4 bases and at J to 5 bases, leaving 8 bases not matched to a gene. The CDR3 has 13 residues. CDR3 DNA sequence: TGCAGCGTTGGAGCCGTCAGGGGGAACGAGCAGTACTTC. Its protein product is CSVGAVRGNEQYF.

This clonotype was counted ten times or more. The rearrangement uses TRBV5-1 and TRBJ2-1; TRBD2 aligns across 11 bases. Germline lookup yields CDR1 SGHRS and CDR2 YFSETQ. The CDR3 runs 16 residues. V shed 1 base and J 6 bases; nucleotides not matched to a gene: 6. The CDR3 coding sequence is TGCGCCAGCAGCTTGCCATCCCTAGCGGGGGGCAATGAGCAGTTCTTC. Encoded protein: CASSLPSLAGGNEQFF.